Only a few counts were recorded for the clone carrying this TCR beta chain. The CDR3 is 15 residues long. V was shortened by 0 bases and J by 2 bases, with 10 bases between the two germline ends. From germline, CDR1 is SGHRS and CDR2 YFSETQ. TCRdb recomputed calls from the RT-PCR reads with MiXCR, one row per CDR3 protein. The sample gives about 680,000 distinct CDR3 sequences, about 14% of which show up once; 3.6% is in the top ten. Sequences were obtained from memory CD4+ T cells from blood. This clonotype was sampled from a female donor in good health, serving as a healthy control. V gene TRBV5-1 combines with J gene TRBJ2-3; D remains ambiguous. The CDR3 DNA sequence: TGCGCCAGCAGCTTGGATCCACCGATCACAGATACGCAGTATTTT. Translated, it gives CASSLDPPITDTQYF. Variable domain in full (rest from reference TRBV5-1 and TRBJ2-3): KAGVTQTPRYLIKTRGQQVTLSCSPISGHRSVSWYQQTPGQGLQFLFEYFSETQRNKGNFPGRFSGRQFSNSRSEMNVSTLELGDSALYLCASSLDPPITDTQYFGPGTRLTVL.